The 21 T cell receptor beta chains below were found in one sample sequenced in a study of PD-L1 blockade in urothelial cancer. Time point specified: pretreatment peripheral blood. Clones were read by immunoSEQ multiplex PCR, and TCRdb kept only the in-frame ones, dropping some. The sample shows 49,000 or so clones, 86% of them seen only once. Specimen: PBMCs, collected around atezolizumab (anti-PD-L1) treatment. The source is a man aged 55 to 70 with urothelial cancer.

This sequence joins TRBV19 and TRBJ2-5; D is ambiguous. V lost 11 bases and J 1 base, leaving 14 bases between the germline ends. The CDR3 covers 13 residues. Germline CDR1 reads LNHDA; CDR2 reads SQIVND (reference sequence). The CDR3 here is CAFVGACQETQYF. Here the CDR3 DNA reads TGTGCCTTCGTCGGAGCATGCCAAGAGACCCAGTACTTC.

J is TRBJ1-1 and V is TRBV2; 7 nucleotides agree with TRBD1. The V gene's germline CDR1 is SNHLY and CDR2 FYNNEI. The CDR3 loop spans 13 amino acids. The junction had 4 bases not matched to a gene; V was cut back by 8 bases and J by 1 base. CDR3 coding DNA: TGTGCCAGCGACAGGGCACGGAACACTGAAGCTTTCTTT. It is translated as CASDRARNTEAFF.

This chain links TRBV6-1 with TRBJ2-7, with 10 bases that match TRBD2. This CDR3 spans 15 amino acids. Germline lookup yields CDR1 MNHNS and CDR2 SASEGT. The V segment lost 2 bases and the J segment 0 bases; nucleotides outside the gene matches: 1. The CDR3 DNA reads TGTGCCAGCAGTGAAAGGACTAGCGGCTCCTACGAGCAGTACTTC. Its protein is CASSERTSGSYEQYF.

The rearrangement uses TRBV5-1 and TRBJ1-1; D is ambiguous. CDR1 is SGHRS, CDR2 YFSETQ, per germline. The V end was cut by 0 bases, the J end by 2 bases, with 11 bases between. The CDR3 is made up of 15 amino acids. In DNA, the CDR3 is TGCGCCAGCAGCTTGGAACTCTCGGTTAACACTGAAGCTTTCTTT. It translates to CASSLELSVNTEAFF.

This clone was observed a few times. The rearrangement links TRBV5-5 to TRBJ1-2; perhaps TRBD1 as D (6 bases). Trimming took off 3 bases at V and 5 bases at J, with 14 bases between the two ends. The germline CDR1 and CDR2 sequences are SGHKS and YYEKEE (reference sequence). The CDR3 runs to 14 residues. CDR3 sequence: CASSSSGAGYGYTF. CDR3 nucleotide sequence: TGTGCCAGCAGCTCGTCAGGGGCAGGGTATGGCTACACCTTC.

V usage is TRBV7-2 and J usage is TRBJ2-7, with D hard to call. V was pared by 1 base and J by 6 bases, with 7 bases between. Germline V gene sequence: CDR1 SGHTA, CDR2 FQGNSA. This CDR3 comprises 12 residues. The CDR3 DNA follows: TGTGCCAGCAGCTTAGGGCTAGTCGAGCAGTACTTC. Its protein is CASSLGLVEQYF. The full variable domain, its missing parts supplied by reference TRBV7-2 and TRBJ2-7, is GAGVSQSPSNKVTEKGKDVELRCDPISGHTALYWYRQSLGQGLEFLIYFQGNSAPDKSGLPSDRFSAERTGGSVSTLTIQRTQQEDSAVYLCASSLGLVEQYFGPGTRLTVT.

This clone was seen just once. V usage is TRBV5-6 and J usage is TRBJ1-2; D gene ambiguous. CDR1 is SGHDT and CDR2 is YYEEEE in the germline V gene. This CDR3 has 15 amino acids. The ends were cut back, 6 bases at V and 1 base at J, with 16 bases in the middle. The CDR3 spells CASTLRTTDNYGYTF. CDR3 sequence (DNA): TGTGCCAGCACCCTGCGTACCACTGATAACTATGGCTACACCTTC.

The genes are TRBV5-1 and TRBJ1-5, with D unresolved. This CDR3 is built from 14 residues. The V and J ends lost 4 bases and 12 bases respectively, with 20 bases between them. CDR1 and CDR2 from the germline V gene are SGHRS and YFSETQ. Here the CDR3 DNA reads TGCGCCAGCAGCCCGGAGGGTGGGCTAGGTGACCAGCATTTT. Encoded protein: CASSPEGGLGDQHF.

The V and J genes are TRBV2 and TRBJ2-4, with 7 bases aligning to TRBD2. There are 15 residues in the CDR3. CDR1 and CDR2 (germline): SNHLY, FYNNEI. V dropped 5 bases and J dropped 6; count of bases not matched to a gene: 10. The CDR3 region is CASSQELGEGNIQYF. The CDR3 DNA reads TGTGCCAGCAGTCAGGAGTTGGGGGAGGGAAACATTCAGTACTTC.

The chain carries TRBV19 and TRBJ2-1; 9 nucleotides agree with TRBD2. Germline assignment: CDR1 LNHDA and CDR2 SQIVND (reference sequence). This CDR3 is 15 amino acids long. Losses at the gene ends were 1 base for V and 5 bases for J; bases not matched to a gene: 3. In DNA, the CDR3 is TGTGCCAGTAGTATAGGTAGCGGGAGCCACAATGAGCAGTTCTTC. Protein sequence: CASSIGSGSHNEQFF.

The V and J genes are TRBV9 and TRBJ2-1; TRBD1 matches at 7 bases. CDR1 and CDR2 from the germline V gene are SGDLS and YYNGEE. J lost 0 bases, V lost 4 bases, and 4 bases had no gene match. The CDR3 spans 15 residues. CDR3 in amino acids: CASSSRGSSYNEQFF. In DNA form, the CDR3 reads TGTGCCAGCAGCTCCAGGGGGAGCTCCTACAATGAGCAGTTCTTC.

The chain carries TRBV5-1 and TRBJ2-7; 8 nucleotides agree with TRBD1. The CDR3 has 15 residues. The trim removed 0 bases at V and 5 bases at J, leaving 7 bases unmatched. Per the germline V gene, CDR1 is SGHRS and CDR2 is YFSETQ. CDR3: CASSLEGQGPHEQYF. For the CDR3, the DNA is TGCGCCAGCAGCTTGGAAGGACAGGGTCCCCACGAGCAGTACTTC.

The chain joins TRBV2 to TRBJ2-7, with D possibly being TRBD2 (6 bases). CDR3 length: 13 residues. Germline values: CDR1 SNHLY, CDR2 FYNNEI. The V end was cut by 10 bases, the J end by 3 bases, with 16 bases between. CDR3 DNA: TGTGCCATCAGAAACCCCGGGGGCTACGAGCAGTACTTC. Amino acids: CAIRNPGGYEQYF.

The chain couples TRBV9 to TRBJ2-2, with D possibly TRBD1 on 6 matching bases. The CDR3 totals 17 residues. Trimming took off 0 bases at V and 6 bases at J, with 18 bases between the two ends. CDR1 is SGDLS and CDR2 is YYNGEE in the germline V gene. The CDR3 nucleotides read TGTGCCAGCAGCGTAGTGAGGGGGATCTTAGTGCCCGGGGAGCTGTTTTTT. Protein: CASSVVRGILVPGELFF.

The V and J genes are TRBV9 and TRBJ1-3; 7 nucleotides match TRBD1. CDR3 length equals 16 residues. The J segment lost 0 bases and the V segment lost 0 bases, leaving 3 bases of the junction unmatched. CDR1 SGDLS and CDR2 YYNGEE come from the germline V gene. The CDR3 region is CASSVATGDSGNTIYF. The DNA for the CDR3 is TGTGCCAGCAGCGTAGCTACAGGGGACTCTGGAAACACCATATATTTT.

This chain connects TRBV5-6 to TRBJ1-2; 12 bases are a match to TRBD1. With V trimmed by 5 bases and J by 6 bases, 14 bases remained unmatched. The germline V gene encodes CDR1 SGHDT and CDR2 YYEEEE. The CDR3 is 17 amino acids. The CDR3 DNA reads as TGTGCCAGCAGGTCACCTGGGACAGGGGGCATTAGTAATGGCTACACCTTC. Its protein is CASRSPGTGGISNGYTF.

The chain combines TRBV2 with TRBJ1-1; 10 bases fit TRBD1. Looked up from germline, CDR1 is SNHLY and CDR2 is FYNNEI. V gave up 4 bases and J gave up 6 bases; unmatched junction bases: 8. This CDR3 comprises 15 residues. This CDR3 is CASSGQGTGVSEAFF. In nucleotides, the CDR3 is TGTGCCAGCAGTGGGCAAGGGACAGGGGTATCTGAAGCTTTCTTT. Full variable domain (missing parts from reference TRBV2 and TRBJ1-1): EPEVTQTPSHQVTQMGQEVILRCVPISNHLYFYWYRQILGQKVEFLVSFYNNEISEKSEIFDDQFSVERPDGSNFTLKIRSTKLEDSAMYFCASSGQGTGVSEAFFGQGTRLTVV.

The chain carries TRBV5-1 and TRBJ2-7; TRBD1 matches at 9 bases. This CDR3 is built from 15 residues. V trimming: 2 bases; J trimming: 1 base; junction bases outside the gene matches: 4. Germline V lookup: CDR1 SGHRS, CDR2 YFSETQ. CDR3 sequence reads: CASSFTGGGSYEQYF. As DNA, the CDR3 is TGCGCCAGCAGCTTCACAGGGGGCGGATCCTACGAGCAGTACTTC.

J is TRBJ1-1 and V is TRBV19, with 10 positions matching TRBD1. The V gene's germline CDR1 is LNHDA and CDR2 SQIVND (reference sequence). With 5 bases clipped from V and 6 bases from J, the junction kept 15 bases outside the gene matches. The CDR3 is 17 residues long. CDR3 bases: TGTGCCAGTAGTCATGGACAGGGGGTGGGCTTAGGCGCTGAAGCTTTCTTT. Translating gives CASSHGQGVGLGAEAFF.

The chain recombines TRBV18 with TRBJ1-1; no reliable D call. Germline CDR1 reads KGHSH; CDR2 reads LQKENI. The CDR3 length is 14 residues. With 6 bases removed from V and 1 base from J, the gap between germline ends came to 12 bases. In DNA form, the CDR3 reads TGTGCCAGCTCCGGTGTGACACGGAACACTGAAGCTTTCTTT. Translating gives CASSGVTRNTEAFF.

A note on this clone: The junction and the germline gene differ at one end; a read error may be behind it. V and J are TRBV19 and TRBJ1-4, with D possibly matching TRBD1 (5 bases). CDR1 and CDR2 from the germline V gene are LNHDA and SQIVND (reference sequence). This CDR3 contains 12 residues. In DNA, the CDR3 is TGCACACTAGGGACTTCTAATGAAAAACTGTTTTTT. It translates to CTLGTSNEKLFF.